What follows are 19 T cell receptor beta chains derived from one specimen sequenced in a study of cytomegalovirus exposure and HLA in healthy donors (dated by TCRdb to 2016 to 2017). The library came from the immunoSEQ multiplex PCR assay. For the multiplex PCR, a mixture combining 60 forward primers for TCR Vbeta segments and 13 reverse primers for TCR Jbeta segments was used. TCRdb mirrors the immuneACCESS table, restricted to in-frame sequences. Some clones are absent from its copies; in checked studies, under half trace to an unresolved V gene, and the reason for the others is unknown. This sample has around 240,000 clones in its table, and about 81% of those were observed once. The ten largest account for 4.5% to 6% of the sample. The sequenced material came from PBMCs. These receptors were collected from a woman aged 40 to 55 in good health and CMV-seropositive.

The V call is TRBV7-2, the J call TRBJ2-3, with D perhaps matching TRBD2 (7 bases). The CDR3 spans 15 residues. Trimming left V 3 bases short and J 3 bases short, with 13 bases between. Germline V lookup: CDR1 SGHTA, CDR2 FQGNSA. The CDR3 DNA reads as TGTGCCAGCAGCTTGGGGGGGGGCAGGACAGATACGCAGTATTTT. The encoded protein is CASSLGGGRTDTQYF.

The chain uses TRBV7-9 and TRBJ2-1, with 15 bases fitting TRBD2. Looked up from germline, CDR1 is SEHNR and CDR2 is FQNEAQ (reference sequence). Trimming removed 5 bases from V and 7 bases from J; junction bases left unmatched: 6. This CDR3 is built from 16 residues. In DNA, the CDR3 is TGTGCCAGCAGCCGTTCGGGGACTAGCGGGAGGAATGAGCAGTTCTTC. Protein sequence: CASSRSGTSGRNEQFF.

This sequence joins TRBV7-2 and TRBJ2-7, with D perhaps matching TRBD2 (5 bases). The CDR3 is 14 amino acids. The V end lost 1 base, the J end lost 2 bases, and 9 bases lay between the germline ends. Germline V gene lookup returns CDR1 SGHTA and CDR2 FQGNSA. The CDR3 reads CASSLGAVTYEQYF. DNA of the CDR3: TGTGCCAGCAGCTTAGGAGCGGTTACCTACGAGCAGTACTTC.

This clone appeared once. This chain uses TRBV2 with TRBJ1-1; D might be TRBD1 (6 bases). The V gene lost 1 base and the J gene lost 5 bases, with 8 bases spanning the gap. The CDR3 runs 13 residues. Germline CDR1 is SNHLY and CDR2 is FYNNEI. The CDR3 coding sequence is TGTGCCAGCAGTGAAGTAACAGGGACTGAAGCTTTCTTT. It translates to CASSEVTGTEAFF.

This chain connects TRBV2 to TRBJ2-4, with 10 bases aligning to TRBD2. J lost 0 bases, V lost 5 bases, and 7 bases had no gene match. The length of the CDR3 is 17 residues. CDR1 is SNHLY, CDR2 FYNNEI, per germline. This CDR3 is CASSLAGGHLAKNIQYF. The CDR3 DNA reads as TGTGCCAGCAGTTTAGCGGGGGGACATCTAGCCAAAAACATTCAGTACTTC.

The chain is built from TRBV19 and TRBJ2-7; 9 positions agree with TRBD1. The CDR3 extends over 16 amino acids. Germline trimming cut 3 bases from V and 0 bases from J; bases unmatched to any gene: 6. Germline V gene lookup returns CDR1 LNHDA and CDR2 SQIVND (reference sequence). The CDR3 loop is CASSIRRTGASYEQYF. CDR3 nucleotides: TGTGCCAGTAGTATTAGGAGGACAGGGGCCTCCTACGAGCAGTACTTC.

This sequence joins TRBV5-1 and TRBJ1-2; unclear D gene. V lost 4 bases and J 2 bases, leaving 6 bases between the germline ends. The germline V gene encodes CDR1 SGHRS and CDR2 YFSETQ. This CDR3 contains 12 residues. CDR3 in amino acids: CASSTGNYGYTF. The CDR3 DNA reads TGCGCCAGCAGCACCGGGAACTATGGCTACACCTTC.

The V call is TRBV28, the J call TRBJ1-3; tentatively, D is TRBD1 (5 bases). Between the trimmed V and J ends, which lost 7 bases and 0 bases, there was a span of 13 bases. This CDR3 region has 15 residues. Per germline, CDR1 MDHEN and CDR2 SYDVKM. CDR3 amino acids: CASIPPGNSGNTIYF. DNA of the CDR3: TGTGCCAGCATCCCCCCAGGGAACTCTGGAAACACCATATATTTT. The complete variable domain, with remaining parts taken from reference TRBV28 and TRBJ1-3, reads DVKVTQSSRYLVKRTGEKVFLECVQDMDHENMFWYRQDPGLGLRLIYFSYDVKMKEKGDIPEGYSVSREKKERFSLILESASTNQTSMYLCASIPPGNSGNTIYFGEGSWLTVV.

The J gene is TRBJ1-2, the V gene TRBV20-1, with D unclear. The CDR3 is 11 amino acids. Trimming removed 5 bases from V and 4 bases from J, with 8 bases in between. Per germline, CDR1 DFQATT and CDR2 SNEGSKA (reference sequence). The DNA of the CDR3 is TGCAGTGCTCCCCACGGCTATGGCTACACCTTC. Protein sequence: CSAPHGYGYTF.

The J gene is TRBJ2-3, the V gene TRBV6-1; D is perhaps TRBD1 (5 bases). V was trimmed by 7 bases and J by 2 bases, leaving 13 bases between them. Looked up from germline, CDR1 is MNHNS and CDR2 is SASEGT. This CDR3 spans 14 amino acids. The chain's CDR3 is CASNKGQDTDTQYF. In DNA, the CDR3 is TGTGCCAGCAACAAGGGGCAGGACACAGATACGCAGTATTTT.

This chain joins TRBV20-1 and TRBJ2-7, with TRBD2 matching 7 bases. The CDR3 has 11 residues. CDR1 and CDR2 from the germline V gene are DFQATT and SNEGSKA (reference sequence). The CDR3 here is CARGSPGEQYF. CDR3 coding DNA: TGCGCTCGCGGGAGTCCGGGGGAGCAGTACTTC.

The chain is built from TRBV10-3 and TRBJ1-2, with 8 bases identical to TRBD1. Per germline, CDR1 ENHRY and CDR2 SYGVKD. This CDR3 is built from 14 residues. Unmatched junction bases numbered 11, after V lost 10 bases and J lost 4 bases. CDR3 sequence reads: CATQSGQGSYGYTF. The CDR3 DNA reads as TGTGCCACCCAATCTGGACAGGGAAGCTATGGCTACACCTTC.

The J gene is TRBJ1-4, the V gene TRBV7-9; perhaps TRBD1 as D (5 bases). Germline lookup yields CDR1 SEHNR and CDR2 FQNEAQ (reference sequence). Trimming took off 4 bases at V and 0 bases at J, with 9 bases between the two ends. CDR3 length: 15 amino acids. The CDR3 DNA is TGTGCCAGCAGCTCCGACAGACCAACTAATGAAAAACTGTTTTTT. This gives the protein CASSSDRPTNEKLFF.

The chain uses TRBV11-3 and TRBJ2-2; 7 positions agree with TRBD1. This CDR3 spans 15 amino acids. Germline CDR1 SGHNT, CDR2 YENEEA. With 1 base clipped from V and 2 bases from J, the junction kept 1 base outside the gene matches. The CDR3 here is CASSLGQGNTGELFF. CDR3 nucleotide sequence: TGTGCCAGCAGCTTAGGACAGGGAAACACCGGGGAGCTGTTTTTT.

The chain couples TRBV25-1 to TRBJ2-1; D not resolved. CDR3 length: 15 residues. V was pared by 1 base and J by 6 bases, with 13 bases between. Germline V CDR1 and CDR2: MGHDK, SYGVNS. The CDR3: CASSEFGYRPNEQFF. The CDR3 nucleotides read TGTGCCAGCAGTGAATTCGGGTACCGCCCCAATGAGCAGTTCTTC.

The chain joins TRBV5-4 to TRBJ1-2, with 10 bases matching TRBD1. Germline loops: CDR1 SGHNT, CDR2 YYREEE (reference sequence). V shed 7 bases, J shed 7 bases, and the junction held 10 bases outside the gene matches. The length of the CDR3 is 14 residues. CDR3 loop: CASSRTGGSAGYTF. The CDR3 nucleotides are TGTGCCAGCTCAAGGACAGGGGGATCGGCTGGCTACACCTTC.

The V gene is TRBV18, the J gene TRBJ1-1, with D possibly matching TRBD1 (6 bases). Germline-derived CDR1 and CDR2 are KGHSH and LQKENI. The V gene lost 1 base and the J gene lost 5 bases, with 11 bases spanning the gap. This CDR3 is 14 amino acids long. The CDR3 here is CASSPQGVETEAFF. The CDR3, as DNA: TGTGCCAGCTCACCACAGGGGGTGGAGACTGAAGCTTTCTTT.

The sample holds one count of this clone. This chain links TRBV4-2 with TRBJ2-3; 9 bases map to TRBD2. Unmatched junction bases numbered 10, after V lost 1 base and J lost 5 bases. Germline assignment: CDR1 LGHNA and CDR2 YNFKEQ. This CDR3 region has 17 residues. The CDR3 is CASSQGSGGGAGDTQYF. DNA of the CDR3: TGTGCCAGCAGCCAAGGCTCTGGCGGGGGGGCAGGAGATACGCAGTATTTT.

This sequence joins TRBV29-1 and TRBJ2-1; D not certain. V lost 6 bases to trimming and J lost 3 bases, with 12 bases between them. Germline-derived CDR1 and CDR2 are SQVTM and ANQGSEA. The CDR3 runs to 13 residues. The CDR3 reads CSVPSADYNEQFF. The CDR3 DNA reads as TGCAGCGTCCCCTCCGCGGACTACAATGAGCAGTTCTTC.